The 13 T cell receptor beta chains listed next were all sequenced from one sample in a study of molecular identifiers for immune sequencing clone quantification. TCRdb analysed the PCR reads with MiXCR anew, one entry per CDR3 protein. The sample includes 70,000 to 90,000 distinct CDR3 sequences, around 20% of them seen just once. The sample was naive CD8+ T cells from blood, with Jurkat cell RNA spiked in. As to subset: FACS-sorted CD8+CD4-CCR7+CD45RA+ naive T cells. These receptors were obtained from a human donor in good health. Some libraries in this study had Jurkat cell RNA spiked in.

This clonotype was found many times. This chain's CDR3 is CASSFRGLDTEAFF. CDR3 bases: TGTGCCAGCAGCTTCAGGGGTTTGGACACTGAAGCTTTCTTT. V and J are TRBV6-2 or TRBV6-3 and TRBJ1-1, with D possibly matching TRBD1 (6 bases). This CDR3 contains 14 residues. The V and J ends lost 6 bases and 3 bases respectively, with 14 bases between them. Germline assignment: CDR1 MNHEY and CDR2 SVGEGT.

This clonotype was recorded a few times. This rearrangement joins TRBV6-4 to TRBJ2-1; D may be TRBD2 (6 bases). The CDR3 sequence is 14 residues long. Germline V gives CDR1 MRHNA, CDR2 SNTAGT. V shed 2 bases and J shed 12 bases, with 17 bases lying between them. For the CDR3, the DNA is TGTGCCAGCAGTGACGGGAAAACGGGGGAGGCGCAGTTCTTC. Amino acid sequence: CASSDGKTGEAQFF.

This clonotype was seen repeatedly, ten times or more. This chain links TRBV29-1 with TRBJ2-7; unclear D gene. The V and J ends lost 4 bases and 1 base respectively, with 14 bases between them. The germline V gene encodes CDR1 SQVTM and CDR2 ANQGSEA. CDR3 length equals 14 residues. CDR3 sequence (DNA): TGCAGCGTTGTGTCCGCAACCGGGTCCTACGAGCAGTACTTC. Protein product: CSVVSATGSYEQYF.

The chain links TRBV4-3 to TRBJ1-1; the match to TRBD1 covers 7 bases. The CDR3 totals 17 residues. V lost 6 bases, J lost 4 bases, and 17 bases stayed unmatched. Looked up from germline, CDR1 is LGHNA and CDR2 is YSLEER. Here the CDR3 DNA reads TGCGCCAGCAGAGCTCAAGTGGCAGGGGGGTATGGCACTGAAGCTTTCTTT. Translating gives CASRAQVAGGYGTEAFF.

Only a few counts were recorded for this clonotype. The chain uses TRBV7-2 and TRBJ2-1; D gene uncertain. Germline values: CDR1 SGHTA, CDR2 FQGNSA. There are 11 residues in the CDR3. Trimming shortened V by 0 bases and J by 10 bases, and 4 bases separated the two germline ends. The CDR3 loop is CASSLAQEQFF. The CDR3 DNA is TGTGCCAGCAGCTTAGCCCAGGAGCAGTTCTTC.

This clonotype was seen ten or more times. The chain joins TRBV12-3 or TRBV12-4 to TRBJ2-2; weak D call: TRBD1 (6 bases). Trimming pared 3 bases from V and 5 bases from J, leaving 19 bases between. This CDR3 comprises 17 residues. In nucleotides, the CDR3 is TGTGCCAGCAGTTTTATCTTCCCCGCGCAGGGGACCGGGGAGCTGTTTTTT. Translating it yields CASSFIFPAQGTGELFF.

This clonotype was recorded many times. The V call is TRBV24-1, the J call TRBJ2-3; D perhaps matches TRBD2 (5 bases). Germline loops: CDR1 KGHDR, CDR2 SFDVKD. This CDR3 is 16 amino acids long. V shed 7 bases and J shed 3 bases, with 19 bases lying between them. CDR3 amino acids: CATSSGSAHRTDTQYF. The CDR3 bases are TGTGCCACCAGCTCTGGTAGCGCGCACAGAACAGATACGCAGTATTTT.

Details on this clonotype: The germline gene is not matched at one end of the junction; a read error may be the cause. The V and J genes are TRBV4-3 and TRBJ2-1; a weak D match, TRBD2 (6 bases). CDR3 length: 13 residues. Germline CDR1 LGHNA, CDR2 YSLEER. CDR3 amino acids: CGSSLVGGDEQFF. DNA of the CDR3: TGCGGCAGCAGCCTAGTTGGCGGGGATGAGCAGTTCTTC.

This clonotype was detected many times. The CDR3 DNA sequence: TGTGCCAGCAGAGACAGGACAGGGGGCGACTACGAGCAGTACTTC. Translation: CASRDRTGGDYEQYF. V usage is TRBV27 and J usage is TRBJ2-7; the match to TRBD1 covers 11 bases. CDR1 and CDR2 from the germline V gene are MNHEY and SMNVEV (reference sequence). This CDR3 comprises 15 residues. Trimming at V came to 6 bases and at J to 3 bases, leaving 7 bases not matched to a gene.

This clonotype has only a few counts. J is TRBJ2-7 and V is TRBV20-1; D is tentatively TRBD1 or TRBD2 (5 bases each). The germline V gene encodes CDR1 DFQATT and CDR2 SNEGSKA (reference sequence). This CDR3 is built from 14 residues. V lost 3 bases and J 2 bases, leaving 14 bases between the germline ends. The CDR3 loop is CSARRRENTYEQYF. The CDR3 DNA follows: TGCAGTGCTAGGCGCAGGGAGAACACCTACGAGCAGTACTTC.

This clonotype has a handful of counts. A much larger clone lies a single base off, so this may be a read error. The chain employs TRBV29-1 and TRBJ2-5; D might be TRBD1 or TRBD2, each matching 5 bases. CDR1 is SQVTM and CDR2 is ANQGSEA in the germline V gene. CDR3 length equals 16 residues. The CDR3 loop is CSVEESLGTYQATQYF. CDR3 sequence (DNA): TGCAGCGTTGAAGAGAGCTTGGGGACCTATCAAGCGACCCAGTACTTC.

V usage is TRBV5-6 and J usage is TRBJ2-1; TRBD1 aligns across 8 bases. The ends lost 3 bases at V and 6 bases at J; junction bases unmatched: 8. CDR1 and CDR2 from the germline V gene are SGHDT and YYEEEE. The CDR3 is 15 amino acids. The CDR3 sequence is CASSSRTGYFNEQFF. CDR3 coding DNA: TGTGCCAGCAGCTCCCGGACAGGGTACTTCAATGAGCAGTTCTTC.

This clonotype was observed at least ten times. The chain has TRBV6-5 and TRBJ2-7, with D perhaps matching TRBD2 (5 bases). The CDR3 sequence is 13 residues long. Germline V gene data show CDR1 as MNHEY and CDR2 as SVGAGI. V lost 6 bases and J 4 bases, leaving 13 bases between the germline ends. The CDR3 region is CASSPLGDYEQYF. The DNA for the CDR3 is TGTGCCAGCAGCCCGCTGGGAGATTACGAGCAGTACTTC.